The 11 T cell receptor beta chains reported below all come from one sample, sequenced in a study of cytomegalovirus exposure and HLA in healthy donors. The PCR made use of 60 Vbeta and 13 Jbeta primers. Clones were read by immunoSEQ multiplex PCR, and TCRdb kept only the in-frame ones, dropping some. Of 150,000 to 200,000 clones listed, more than 60% are singletons. Material: PBMCs. The receptor source for this set is a woman between 25 and 40 years old in good health and CMV-seropositive.

The CDR3 protein is CASSRIAGTSSYEQYF. The DNA of the CDR3 is TGTGCCAGCAGCCGAATTGCGGGTACTAGCTCCTACGAGCAGTACTTC. The chain has TRBV27 and TRBJ2-7; D is perhaps TRBD2 (5 bases). The CDR3 runs 16 residues. Germline V gene lookup returns CDR1 MNHEY and CDR2 SMNVEV (reference sequence). The ends were cut back, 6 bases at V and 0 bases at J, with 18 bases in the middle.

The V and J genes are TRBV7-6 and TRBJ2-7; a possible D gene is TRBD2 (7 bases). This CDR3 contains 14 residues. Per germline, CDR1 SGHVS and CDR2 FNYEAQ. V was cut by 3 bases and J by 4 bases, with 13 bases left in between. CDR3 sequence reads: CASSLREGVYEQYF. The CDR3 nucleotides are TGTGCCAGCAGCTTGAGGGAGGGGGTTTACGAGCAGTACTTC.

The chain carries TRBV12-2 and TRBJ2-7; TRBD2, the table's D call, was not compared with the DNA. TRBV12-2 is termed a pseudogene. The CDR3 spans 15 residues. The CDR3 loop reads CASRPPRRSSYEQYF. The CDR3 DNA sequence: TGTGCAAGTCGCCCTCCCCGGAGAAGCTCCTACGAGCAGTACTTC.

This clone was counted between two and nine times. The chain employs TRBV5-4 and TRBJ2-3, with TRBD2 matching 8 bases. Germline CDR1 is SGHNT and CDR2 is YYREEE (reference sequence). Trimming removed 4 bases from V and 4 bases from J; junction bases left unmatched: 11. This CDR3 contains 16 residues. The chain's CDR3 is CASSLGLAVLPDTQYF. In DNA, the CDR3 is TGTGCCAGCAGCCTTGGACTAGCAGTCCTTCCAGATACGCAGTATTTT.

The V gene is TRBV5-6, the J gene TRBJ2-1, with a tentative D call TRBD2 (6 bases). CDR1 is SGHDT, CDR2 YYEEEE, per germline. The V end was cut by 0 bases, the J end by 14 bases, with 15 bases between. The CDR3 contains 13 residues. The CDR3 here is CASSLVYKPGEFF. The CDR3 region has the DNA TGTGCCAGCAGCTTGGTGTACAAACCGGGGGAGTTCTTC.

The chain employs TRBV10-3 and TRBJ2-5; D possibly corresponds to TRBD2 (5 bases). Trimming stripped 0 bases from V and 11 bases from J, with 16 bases between. CDR3 length equals 14 residues. Germline V gene lookup returns CDR1 ENHRY and CDR2 SYGVKD. CDR3 coding DNA: TGTGCCATCAGTGAGTCGGGGAGAGCCCCACCGCAGTACTTC. Its protein is CAISESGRAPPQYF.

The V gene is TRBV1, the J gene TRBJ2-5; the listed D gene, TRBD1, was not tested against the DNA. TRBV1 is a pseudogene locus. CDR3 length: 13 amino acids. The CDR3 DNA reads TGCACCAGCAGGGACAGGGGTGAGGAGACCCAGTACTTC. Its protein is CTSRDRGEETQYF.

The J gene is TRBJ2-1, the V gene TRBV20-1; TRBD1 aligns across 8 bases. J was trimmed by 7 bases and V by 5 bases; bases with no gene match: 1. Germline V CDR1 and CDR2: DFQATT, SNEGSKA (reference sequence). The CDR3 has 11 amino acids. The CDR3 region is CSAGQGNEQFF. In nucleotides, the CDR3 is TGCAGTGCTGGACAGGGAAATGAGCAGTTCTTC.

This clone showed up just once. The chain couples TRBV25-1 to TRBJ2-4; the D gene is possibly TRBD2 (5 bases). CDR1 MGHDK and CDR2 SYGVNS come from the germline V gene. Trimming left V 7 bases short and J 1 base short, with 11 bases between. CDR3 length: 14 amino acids. The CDR3 bases are TGTGCCAGCACCCCCGGGGTTGCCAAAAACATTCAGTACTTC. Translation: CASTPGVAKNIQYF.

This clone is a singleton in its sample. The chain is built from TRBV6-5 and TRBJ2-5, with D possibly matching TRBD2 (6 bases). In germline, CDR1 is MNHEY, CDR2 SVGAGI. Trimming took off 8 bases at V and 3 bases at J, with 16 bases between the two ends. The CDR3 extends over 14 amino acids. The chain's CDR3 is CASSGTLREETQYF. CDR3 DNA sequence: TGTGCCAGCTCCGGGACTCTGCGGGAAGAGACCCAGTACTTC.

This clone was recorded a few times. The chain couples TRBV7-2 to TRBJ2-1, with D possibly TRBD2 on 5 matching bases. Trimming shortened V by 1 base and J by 9 bases, and 16 bases separated the two germline ends. Looked up from germline, CDR1 is SGHTA and CDR2 is FQGNSA. The CDR3 sequence is 15 residues long. The CDR3 region is CASSLVPDTGSEQFF. In nucleotides, the CDR3 is TGTGCCAGCAGCTTAGTCCCCGACACGGGGTCTGAGCAGTTCTTC. The full variable domain, its missing parts supplied by reference TRBV7-2 and TRBJ2-1, is GAGVSQSPSNKVTEKGKDVELRCDPISGHTALYWYRQSLGQGLEFLIYFQGNSAPDKSGLPSDRFSAERTGGSVSTLTIQRTQQEDSAVYLCASSLVPDTGSEQFFGPGTRLTVL.